Listed below are T cell receptor beta chains from one sample, sequenced in a study of glioma-infiltrating T cells after dendritic cell vaccination. The repertoire was sequenced with immunoSEQ multiplex PCR; TCRdb's copy has only in-frame clones and lacks some. The sample includes 70,000 to 90,000 clones, 83% seen only once; the top ten take roughly 6.8%. The sample was blood, taken after dendritic cell vaccination. All receptors come from a human donor with glioblastoma. Both conserved end residues are part of each CDR3. Fields, in order: clone size, J gene, V gene, D gene, CDR3 protein, CDR3 DNA. A D gene is named only where the DNA matches it firmly. Clone sizes are given selectively: once, few, many, or a class where the clone is expanded.

- TRBJ2-5 TRBV9 - CASSVAPAAETQYF TGTGCCAGCAGCGTAGCTCCAGCGGCAGAGACCCAGTACTTC
- TRBJ2-1 TRBV2 TRBD2 CASSEGGGTLYNEQFF TGTGCCAGCAGTGAAGGGGGGGGAACTCTCTACAATGAGCAGTTCTTC
- TRBJ1-1 TRBV14 - CASSQDWGIMNTEAFF TGTGCCAGCAGCCAAGATTGGGGCATAATGAACACTGAAGCTTTCTTT
few TRBJ1-5 TRBV6-6 - CASSLLNLVNQPQHF TGTGCCAGCAGTTTACTCAACCTAGTCAATCAGCCCCAGCATTTT
- TRBJ2-3 TRBV2 TRBD2 CASSLYPGGPADTQYF TGTGCCAGCAGTCTCTACCCGGGGGGGCCCGCAGATACGCAGTATTTT
- TRBJ1-3 TRBV5-1 - CASSSLEAGDTIYF TGCGCCAGCAGCTCCCTGGAGGCTGGGGACACCATATATTTT
- TRBJ1-2 TRBV9 - CASSFTPQEAGTF TGTGCCAGCAGCTTTACCCCACAGGAGGCGGGAACCTTC
- TRBJ2-4 TRBV1 - CTSSQPRLAKNIQYF TGCACCAGCAGCCAGCCGAGGCTAGCCAAAAACATTCAGTACTTC
- TRBJ2-5 TRBV9 - CASSVTTQETQYF TGTGCCAGCAGCGTTACTACTCAAGAGACCCAGTACTTC
- TRBJ2-1 TRBV29-1 TRBD1 CSVLRDRGYNEQFF TGCAGCGTCCTCCGGGACAGGGGATACAATGAGCAGTTCTTC
few TRBJ1-1 TRBV7-9 - CASSFTGSSTEAFF TGTGCCAGCAGCTTTACAGGGTCGAGCACTGAAGCTTTCTTT
- TRBJ2-7 TRBV18 TRBD1 CASSPRDRETEQYF TGTGCCAGCTCACCCCGGGACAGGGAGACCGAGCAGTACTTC
- TRBJ2-2 TRBV7-8 TRBD2 CASSVTGTSGGRNTGELFF TGTGCCAGCAGCGTAACCGGGACTAGCGGGGGGCGGAACACCGGGGAGCTGTTTTTT
- TRBJ1-6 TRBV6-6 TRBD1 CASSFSDRSRSPLHF TGTGCCAGCAGTTTCTCGGACAGGAGTCGATCACCCCTCCACTTT
- TRBJ1-3 TRBV28 TRBD1 CASSSGTGAVDTIYF TGTGCCAGCAGTTCCGGGACAGGGGCCGTGGACACCATATATTTT
- TRBJ2-3 TRBV7-2 TRBD2 CASSPHWGSGGASDTQYF TGTGCCAGCAGCCCCCACTGGGGCAGCGGGGGGGCATCAGATACGCAGTATTTT
- TRBJ2-5 TRBV9 TRBD1 CASSVGTGGMETQYF TGTGCCAGCAGCGTAGGGACAGGGGGGATGGAGACCCAGTACTTC
- TRBJ2-2 TRBV7-3 - CASSSQGITGELFF TGTGCCAGCAGCTCCCAGGGGATCACCGGGGAGCTGTTTTTT
- TRBJ2-2 TRBV19 TRBD2 CASSTTSGGSGELFF TGTGCCAGTAGTACAACTAGCGGGGGGTCCGGGGAGCTGTTTTTT
few TRBJ2-1 TRBV2 - CASSERGASSYNEQFF TGTGCCAGCAGTGAGCGTGGGGCAAGCTCCTACAATGAGCAGTTCTTC
- TRBJ1-1 TRBV2 TRBD1 CASSAAGTGNTEAFF TGTGCCAGCAGTGCTGCCGGGACAGGGAACACTGAAGCTTTCTTT
- TRBJ2-2 TRBV7-2 - CASSIKQGGTGELFF TGTGCCAGCAGCATTAAGCAGGGGGGCACCGGGGAGCTGTTTTTT
- TRBJ2-7 TRBV7-3 TRBD1 CASSLRDRGSEQYF TGTGCCAGCAGCTTACGAGACAGGGGCTCCGAGCAGTACTTC
- TRBJ2-7 TRBV27 TRBD1 CASSLSGDSYYEQYF TGTGCCAGCAGTTTATCGGGGGACAGTTACTACGAGCAGTACTTC
- TRBJ2-3 TRBV19 - CASSIQVDETQYF TGTGCCAGTAGTATACAGGTTGATGAGACGCAGTATTTT
- TRBJ1-2 TRBV25-1 TRBD1 CASSEGTGGWNGYTF TGTGCCAGCAGTGAAGGGACAGGGGGCTGGAATGGCTACACCTTC
- TRBJ1-4 TRBV5-1 - CASSLDPGTNEKLFF TGCGCCAGCAGCTTGGATCCGGGAACTAATGAAAAACTGTTTTTT
- TRBJ2-2 TRBV19 TRBD1 CASSPRQGTGELFF TGTGCCAGTAGTCCCCGACAGGGGACCGGGGAGCTGTTTTTT
- TRBJ1-1 TRBV6-1 - CASSELTGRSSTEAFF TGTGCCAGCAGTGAACTGACAGGTAGAAGTTCCACTGAAGCTTTCTTT
- TRBJ1-4 TRBV27 - CASSPLYQGSLDEKLFF TGTGCCAGCAGTCCCCTCTATCAGGGGAGTTTGGATGAAAAACTGTTTTTT
few TRBJ1-3 TRBV13 - CASSLGRLSGNTIYF TGTGCCAGCAGCTTAGGCAGGCTCTCTGGAAACACCATATATTTT
- TRBJ2-3 TRBV19 TRBD2 CASKQSRESTDTQYF TGTGCCAGTAAGCAGTCGCGGGAGAGCACAGATACGCAGTATTTT
few TRBJ2-1 TRBV5-1 - CASSVNTGFNEQFF TGCGCCAGCAGCGTCAATACAGGGTTTAATGAGCAGTTCTTC
once TRBJ2-2 TRBV5-4 - CASSRNTGELFF TGTGCCAGCAGCCGGAACACCGGGGAGCTGTTTTTT
- TRBJ1-4 TRBV30 - CAWSATANEKLFF TGTGCCTGGAGCGCGACAGCGAATGAAAAACTGTTTTTT
many TRBJ2-1 TRBV6-4 - CASSEGGGGNEQFF TGTGCCAGCAGTGAGGGGGGGGGCGGGAATGAGCAGTTCTTC
- TRBJ2-2 TRBV4-2 TRBD2 CASSQGGLAGVHTGELFF TGTGCCAGCAGCCAAGGGGGCTTAGCGGGGGTTCACACCGGGGAGCTGTTTTTT
- TRBJ1-2 TRBV7-2 TRBD1 CASSPTGGDYGYTF TGTGCCAGCAGCCCTACAGGGGGCGACTATGGCTACACCTTC
few TRBJ1-2 TRBV6-1 - CATTPSTNYGYTF TGTGCCACTACTCCGAGTACTAACTATGGCTACACCTTC
once TRBJ2-1 TRBV10-3 - CAISPTPGYNEQFF TGTGCCATCAGTCCGACGCCGGGGTACAATGAGCAGTTCTTC
- TRBJ2-7 TRBV2 TRBD2 CASSGTSVYEQYF TGTGCCAGCAGTGGGACTAGCGTATACGAGCAGTACTTC
- TRBJ2-1 TRBV2 TRBD2 CASKGTSGNNEQFF TGTGCCAGCAAAGGGACTAGCGGAAACAATGAGCAGTTCTTC
- TRBJ1-2 TRBV5-4 TRBD1 CASTPGQINYGYTF TGTGCCAGCACCCCGGGACAGATTAACTATGGCTACACCTTC
- TRBJ2-7 TRBV15 - CATSRDRITYEQYF TGTGCCACCAGCAGAGATCGTATTACTTACGAGCAGTACTTC
- TRBJ1-2 TRBV6-1 - CASSESQGNYGYTF TGTGCCAGCAGTGAAAGCCAGGGGAACTATGGCTACACCTTC
- TRBJ1-5 TRBV9 - CASSVVRGDNQPQHF TGTGCCAGCAGCGTAGTTCGGGGGGACAATCAGCCCCAGCATTTT
- TRBJ1-2 TRBV7-2 - CASSPAGESGGYTF TGTGCCAGCAGCCCGGCGGGGGAATCGGGGGGCTACACCTTC
- TRBJ2-7 TRBV5-1 TRBD1 CASSARQGLEQYF TGCGCCAGCAGCGCTCGACAGGGGCTCGAGCAGTACTTC
- TRBJ2-5 TRBV19 TRBD2 CASSSVGTSGQETQYF TGTGCCAGTAGTAGCGTGGGGACTAGCGGGCAAGAGACCCAGTACTTC
- TRBJ2-1 TRBV25-1 - CATLGQSPYNEQFF TGTGCGACATTGGGGCAAAGCCCCTACAATGAGCAGTTCTTC
few TRBJ2-3 TRBV7-3 TRBD2 CASSLTSGDTQYF TGTGCCAGCAGCTTAACTAGCGGGGATACGCAGTATTTT
- TRBJ1-5 TRBV2 - CASSEGRSNQPQHF TGTGCCAGCAGTGAAGGCCGGAGCAATCAGCCCCAGCATTTT
few TRBJ1-6 TRBV2 - CASSESLLSPLHF TGTGCCAGCAGTGAAAGCTTACTTTCACCCCTCCACTTT
- TRBJ1-2 TRBV5-4 TRBD1 CASSPGTGASNYGYTF TGTGCCAGCAGTCCCGGGACAGGGGCATCTAACTATGGCTACACCTTC
- TRBJ1-5 TRBV19 TRBD1 CASSRTGEDGQPQHF TGTGCCAGCAGCCGGACAGGGGAGGACGGCCAGCCCCAGCATTTT